This T cell receptor beta chain comes out of a study of CD8+CD57+ T cells in acquired aplastic anemia. Study summary: Sorting CD4+ and CD8+ cells gave DNA averaging around 3 ug.

Both TCR beta VDJ combination and CDR3 sequence profiling were carried out. Genomic DNA was the template for this profiling. TCRdb re-derived calls from the reads in MiXCR, one entry per CDR3 protein. The sample has around 200,000 distinct CDR3 sequences, 48% seen once. All patients picked for sequencing had shown, by flow cytometry, an expansion of CD8+CD57+ cells. With 5 bases removed from V and 4 bases from J, the gap between germline ends came to 15 bases. This CDR3 has 15 amino acids. CDR1 and CDR2 from the germline V gene are MGHRA and YSYEKL. The chain is built from TRBV4-1 and TRBJ2-1; either TRBD1 or TRBD2 may supply D (5 bases each). This TCR was recovered from a human donor with aplastic anemia. Source material: sorted CD4+, CD8+, or CD8+CD57+ T cells (not recorded which) from PBMCs. The CDR3 spells CASSGGPPLYNEQFF. The CDR3 nucleotides read TGCGCCAGCAGCGGGGGTCCTCCCCTTTACAATGAGCAGTTCTTC.